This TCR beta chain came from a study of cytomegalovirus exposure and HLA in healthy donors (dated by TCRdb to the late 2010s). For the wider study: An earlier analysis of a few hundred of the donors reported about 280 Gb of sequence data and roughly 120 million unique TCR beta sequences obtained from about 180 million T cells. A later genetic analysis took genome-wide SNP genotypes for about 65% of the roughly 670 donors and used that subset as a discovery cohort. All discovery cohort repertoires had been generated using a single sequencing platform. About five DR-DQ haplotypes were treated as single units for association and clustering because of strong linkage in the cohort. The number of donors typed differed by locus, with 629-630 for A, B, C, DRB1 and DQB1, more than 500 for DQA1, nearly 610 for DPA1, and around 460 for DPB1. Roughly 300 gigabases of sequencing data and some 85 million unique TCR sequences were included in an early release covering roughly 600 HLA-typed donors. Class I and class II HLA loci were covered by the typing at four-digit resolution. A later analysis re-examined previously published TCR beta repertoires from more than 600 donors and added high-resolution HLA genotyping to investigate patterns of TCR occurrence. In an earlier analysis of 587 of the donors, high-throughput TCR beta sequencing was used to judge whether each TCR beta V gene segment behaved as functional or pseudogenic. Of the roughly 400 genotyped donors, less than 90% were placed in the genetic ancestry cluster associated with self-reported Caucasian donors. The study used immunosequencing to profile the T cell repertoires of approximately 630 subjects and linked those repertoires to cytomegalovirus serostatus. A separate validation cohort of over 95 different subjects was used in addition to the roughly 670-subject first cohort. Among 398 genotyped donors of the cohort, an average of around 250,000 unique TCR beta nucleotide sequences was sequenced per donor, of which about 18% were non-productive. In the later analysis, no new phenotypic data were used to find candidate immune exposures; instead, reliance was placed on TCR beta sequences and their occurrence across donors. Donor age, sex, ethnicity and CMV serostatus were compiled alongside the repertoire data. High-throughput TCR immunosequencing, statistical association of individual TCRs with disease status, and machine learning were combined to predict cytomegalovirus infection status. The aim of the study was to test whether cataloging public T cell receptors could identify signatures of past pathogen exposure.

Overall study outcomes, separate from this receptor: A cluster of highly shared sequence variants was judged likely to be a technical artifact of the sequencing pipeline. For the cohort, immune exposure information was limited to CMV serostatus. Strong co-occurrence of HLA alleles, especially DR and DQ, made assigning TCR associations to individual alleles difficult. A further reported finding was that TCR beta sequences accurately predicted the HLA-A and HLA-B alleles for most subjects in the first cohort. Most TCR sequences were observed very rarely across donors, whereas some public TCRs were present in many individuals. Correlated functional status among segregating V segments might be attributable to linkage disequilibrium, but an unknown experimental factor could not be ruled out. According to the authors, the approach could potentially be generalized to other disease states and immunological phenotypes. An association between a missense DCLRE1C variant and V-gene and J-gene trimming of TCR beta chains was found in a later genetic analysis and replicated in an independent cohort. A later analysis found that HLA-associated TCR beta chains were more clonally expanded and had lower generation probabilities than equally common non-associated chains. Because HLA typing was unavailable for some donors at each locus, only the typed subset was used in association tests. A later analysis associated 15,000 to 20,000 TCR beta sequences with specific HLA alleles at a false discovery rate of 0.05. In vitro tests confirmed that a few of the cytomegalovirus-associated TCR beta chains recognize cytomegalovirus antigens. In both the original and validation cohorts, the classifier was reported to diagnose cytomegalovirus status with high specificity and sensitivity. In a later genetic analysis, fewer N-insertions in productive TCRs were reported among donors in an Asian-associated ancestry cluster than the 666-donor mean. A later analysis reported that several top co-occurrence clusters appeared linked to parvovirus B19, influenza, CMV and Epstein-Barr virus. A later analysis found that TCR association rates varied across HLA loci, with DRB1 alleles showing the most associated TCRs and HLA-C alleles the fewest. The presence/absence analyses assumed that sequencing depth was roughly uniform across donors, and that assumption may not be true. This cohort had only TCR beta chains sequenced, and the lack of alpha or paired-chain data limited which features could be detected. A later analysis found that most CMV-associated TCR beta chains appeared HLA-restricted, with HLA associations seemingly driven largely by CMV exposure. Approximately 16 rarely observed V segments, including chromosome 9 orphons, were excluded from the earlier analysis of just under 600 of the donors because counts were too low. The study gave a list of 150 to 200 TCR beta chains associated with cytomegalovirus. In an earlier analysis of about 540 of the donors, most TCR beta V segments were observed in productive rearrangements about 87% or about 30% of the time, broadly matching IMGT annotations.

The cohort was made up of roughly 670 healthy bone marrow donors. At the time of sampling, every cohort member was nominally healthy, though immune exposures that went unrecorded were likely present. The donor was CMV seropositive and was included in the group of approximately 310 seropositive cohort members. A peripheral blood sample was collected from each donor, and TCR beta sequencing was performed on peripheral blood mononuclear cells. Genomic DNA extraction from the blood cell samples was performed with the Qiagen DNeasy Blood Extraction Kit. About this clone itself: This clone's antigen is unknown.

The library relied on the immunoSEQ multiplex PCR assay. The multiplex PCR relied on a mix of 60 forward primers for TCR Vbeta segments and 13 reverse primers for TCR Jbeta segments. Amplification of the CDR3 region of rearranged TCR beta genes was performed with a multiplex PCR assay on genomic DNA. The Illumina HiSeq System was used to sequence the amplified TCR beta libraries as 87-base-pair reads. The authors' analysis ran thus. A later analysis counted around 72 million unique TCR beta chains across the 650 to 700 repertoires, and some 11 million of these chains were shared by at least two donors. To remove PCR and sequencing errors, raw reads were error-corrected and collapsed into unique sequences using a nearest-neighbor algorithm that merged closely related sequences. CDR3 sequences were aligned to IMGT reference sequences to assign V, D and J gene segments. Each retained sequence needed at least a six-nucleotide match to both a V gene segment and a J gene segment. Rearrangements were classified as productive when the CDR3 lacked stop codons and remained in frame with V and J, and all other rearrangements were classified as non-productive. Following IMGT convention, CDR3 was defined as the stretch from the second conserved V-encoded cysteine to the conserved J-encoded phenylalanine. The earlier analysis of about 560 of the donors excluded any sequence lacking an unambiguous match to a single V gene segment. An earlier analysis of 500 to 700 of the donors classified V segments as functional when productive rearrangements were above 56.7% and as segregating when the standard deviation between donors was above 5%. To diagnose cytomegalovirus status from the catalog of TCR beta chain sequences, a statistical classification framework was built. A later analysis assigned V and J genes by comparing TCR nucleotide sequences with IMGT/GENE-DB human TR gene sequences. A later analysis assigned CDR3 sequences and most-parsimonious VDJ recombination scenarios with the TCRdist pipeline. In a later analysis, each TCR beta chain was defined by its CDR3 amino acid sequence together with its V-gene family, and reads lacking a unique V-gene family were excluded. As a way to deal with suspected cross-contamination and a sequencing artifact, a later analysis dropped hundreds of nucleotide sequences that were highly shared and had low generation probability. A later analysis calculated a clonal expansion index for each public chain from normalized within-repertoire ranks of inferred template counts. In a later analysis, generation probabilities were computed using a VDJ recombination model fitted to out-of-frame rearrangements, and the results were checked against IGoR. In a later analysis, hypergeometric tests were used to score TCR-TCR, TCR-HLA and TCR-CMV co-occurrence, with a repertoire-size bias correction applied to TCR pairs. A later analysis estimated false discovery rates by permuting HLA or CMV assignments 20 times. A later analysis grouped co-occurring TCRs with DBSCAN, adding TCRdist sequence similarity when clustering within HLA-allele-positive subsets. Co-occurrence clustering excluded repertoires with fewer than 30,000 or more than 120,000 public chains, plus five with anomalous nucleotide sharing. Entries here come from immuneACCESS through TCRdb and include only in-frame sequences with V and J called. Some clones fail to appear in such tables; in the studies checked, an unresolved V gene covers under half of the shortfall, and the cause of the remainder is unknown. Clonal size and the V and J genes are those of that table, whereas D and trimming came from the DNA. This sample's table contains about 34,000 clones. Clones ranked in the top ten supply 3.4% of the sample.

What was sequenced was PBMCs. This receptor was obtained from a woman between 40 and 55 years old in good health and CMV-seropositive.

The nucleotide sequence is TGCGCCAGCAGCCAAGACGGTAGCAGGGGTGAAAAACTGTTTTTT. Its amino acids are CASSQDGSRGEKLFF. The chain is assembled from TRBV4-3 and TRBJ1-4; a tentative D call is TRBD1 (6 bases match). V is clipped by 0 bases and J by 7 bases, and the sequence between their germline boundaries is 12 bases long. From the cysteine through the phenylalanine, the CDR3 covers 15 amino acids. Of the read, only the CDR3 DNA is kept; its 45 bases are in frame from base 1. As encoded in the germline V gene, CDR1 is LGHNA while CDR2 is YSLEER.